This T cell receptor beta chain was observed in a study of blood T cell repertoires in COVID-19. Across the whole study: Samples of COVID-19 (acute and convalescent) were obtained from the United States, Italy and Spain.

The V end lost 6 bases, the J end lost 7 bases, and 22 bases lay between the germline ends. The CDR3 is 16 amino acids. Germline CDR1 and CDR2: LNHDA and SQIVND (reference sequence). Libraries were prepared by immunoSEQ multiplex PCR; TCRdb keeps only in-frame clonotypes and omits some of them. The repertoire has approximately 180,000 clones, about 90% of them found once; the top ten carry 2% to 3%. Sequencing was done on a sample of peripheral blood. The J gene is TRBJ1-5, the V gene TRBV19, with TRBD1 as a possible D gene (6 bases). This TCR derives from a man in his forties with active or convalescent COVID-19. CDR3 amino acids: CASRTLTGQAGQPQHF. The CDR3 nucleotides read TGTGCCAGTAGGACCCTTACAGGGCAGGCAGGGCAGCCCCAGCATTTT. Combining the CDR3 with reference TRBV19 and TRBJ1-5 gives the whole variable domain DGGITQSPKYLFRKEGQNVTLSCEQNLNHDAMYWYRQDPGQGLRLIYYSQIVNDFQKGDIAEGYSVSREKKESFPLTVTSAQKNPTAFYLCASRTLTGQAGQPQHFGDGTRLSIL.